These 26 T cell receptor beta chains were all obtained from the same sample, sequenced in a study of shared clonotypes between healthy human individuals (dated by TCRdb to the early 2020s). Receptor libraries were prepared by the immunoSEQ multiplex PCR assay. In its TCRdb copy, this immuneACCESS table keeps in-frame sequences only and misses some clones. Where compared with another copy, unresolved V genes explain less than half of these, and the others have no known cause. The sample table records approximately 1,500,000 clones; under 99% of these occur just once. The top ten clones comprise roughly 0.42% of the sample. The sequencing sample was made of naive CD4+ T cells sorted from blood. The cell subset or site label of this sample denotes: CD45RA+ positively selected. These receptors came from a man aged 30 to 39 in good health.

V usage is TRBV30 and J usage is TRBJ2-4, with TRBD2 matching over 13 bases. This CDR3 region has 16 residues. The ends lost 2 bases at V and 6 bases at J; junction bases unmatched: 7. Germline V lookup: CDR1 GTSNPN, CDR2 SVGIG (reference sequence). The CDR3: CAWSRTSGRDTNIQYF. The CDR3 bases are TGTGCCTGGAGTCGGACTAGCGGGAGAGATACAAACATTCAGTACTTC.

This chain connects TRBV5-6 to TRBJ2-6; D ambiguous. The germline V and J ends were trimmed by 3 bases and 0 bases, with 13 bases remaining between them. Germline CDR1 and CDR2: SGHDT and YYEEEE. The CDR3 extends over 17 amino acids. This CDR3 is CASSWTGSHSGANVLTF. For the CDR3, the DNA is TGTGCCAGCAGCTGGACCGGGTCACACTCTGGGGCCAACGTCCTGACTTTC.

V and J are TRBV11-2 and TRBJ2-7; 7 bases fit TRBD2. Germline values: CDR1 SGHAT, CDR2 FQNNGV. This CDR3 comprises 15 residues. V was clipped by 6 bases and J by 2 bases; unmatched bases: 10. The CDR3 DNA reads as TGTGCCAGCAGAAGCCTCCGGGACTACCCCTACGAGCAGTACTTC. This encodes CASRSLRDYPYEQYF.

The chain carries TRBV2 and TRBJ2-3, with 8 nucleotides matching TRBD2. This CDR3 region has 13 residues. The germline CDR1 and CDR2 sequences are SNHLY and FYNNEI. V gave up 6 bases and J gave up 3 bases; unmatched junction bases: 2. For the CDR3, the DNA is TGTGCCAGCAGCCGGGAGGGAACAGATACGCAGTATTTT. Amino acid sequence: CASSREGTDTQYF.

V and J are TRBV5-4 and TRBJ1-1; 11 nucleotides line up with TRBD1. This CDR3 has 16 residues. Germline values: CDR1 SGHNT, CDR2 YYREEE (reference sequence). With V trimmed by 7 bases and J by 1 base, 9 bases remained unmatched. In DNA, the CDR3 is TGTGCCAGCGCCGGGAGGACAGGGGGCAAGAACACTGAAGCTTTCTTT. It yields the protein CASAGRTGGKNTEAFF.

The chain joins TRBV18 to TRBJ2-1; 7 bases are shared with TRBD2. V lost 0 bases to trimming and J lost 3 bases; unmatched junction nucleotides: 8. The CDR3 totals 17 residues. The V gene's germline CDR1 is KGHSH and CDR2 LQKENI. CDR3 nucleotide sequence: TGTGCCAGCTCACCACCGAACAAAGCGGGATACTACAATGAGCAGTTCTTC. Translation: CASSPPNKAGYYNEQFF.

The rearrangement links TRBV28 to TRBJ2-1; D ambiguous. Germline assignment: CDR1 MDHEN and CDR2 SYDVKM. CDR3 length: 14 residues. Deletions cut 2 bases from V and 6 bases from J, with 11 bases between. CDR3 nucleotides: TGTGCCAGCAGTTTACTGGTTGAGGCCAATGAGCAGTTCTTC. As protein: CASSLLVEANEQFF. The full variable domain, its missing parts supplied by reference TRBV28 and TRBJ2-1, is DVKVTQSSRYLVKRTGEKVFLECVQDMDHENMFWYRQDPGLGLRLIYFSYDVKMKEKGDIPEGYSVSREKKERFSLILESASTNQTSMYLCASSLLVEANEQFFGPGTRLTVL.

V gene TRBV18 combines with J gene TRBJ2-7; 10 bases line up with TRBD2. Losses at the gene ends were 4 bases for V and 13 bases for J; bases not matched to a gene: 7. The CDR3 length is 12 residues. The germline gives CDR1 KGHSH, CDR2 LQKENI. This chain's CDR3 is CASSLPSGSHYF. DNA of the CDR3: TGTGCCAGCTCACTACCTAGCGGGAGCCACTACTTC.

CDR3 DNA: TGTGCCAGCAGCACCCGAGGAGGTGGCACAGATACGCAGTATTTT. Residues: CASSTRGGGTDTQYF. The rearrangement uses TRBV5-5 and TRBJ2-3; D is perhaps TRBD2 (5 bases). CDR1 is SGHKS and CDR2 is YYEKEE in the germline V gene (reference sequence). Deletions cut 4 bases from V and 1 base from J, with 13 bases between. The CDR3 length is 15 residues.

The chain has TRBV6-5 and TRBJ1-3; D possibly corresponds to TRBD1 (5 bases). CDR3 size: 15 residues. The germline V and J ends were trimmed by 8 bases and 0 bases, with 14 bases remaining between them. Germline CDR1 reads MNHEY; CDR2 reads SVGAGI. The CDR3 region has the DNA TGTGCCAGCTACGGGACTGCCGACTCTGGAAACACCATATATTTT. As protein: CASYGTADSGNTIYF.

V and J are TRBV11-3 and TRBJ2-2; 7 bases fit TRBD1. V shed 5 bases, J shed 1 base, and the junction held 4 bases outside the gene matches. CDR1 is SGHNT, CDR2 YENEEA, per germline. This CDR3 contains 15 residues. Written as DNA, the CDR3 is TGTGCCAGCAGCCCTCGACAGGGGAACACCGGGGAGCTGTTTTTT. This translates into CASSPRQGNTGELFF. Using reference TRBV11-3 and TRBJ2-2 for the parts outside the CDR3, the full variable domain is EAGVVQSPRYKIIEKKQPVAFWCNPISGHNTLYWYLQNLGQGPELLIRYENEEAVDDSQLPKDRFSAERLKGVDSTLKIQPAELGDSAVYLCASSPRQGNTGELFFGEGSRLTVL.

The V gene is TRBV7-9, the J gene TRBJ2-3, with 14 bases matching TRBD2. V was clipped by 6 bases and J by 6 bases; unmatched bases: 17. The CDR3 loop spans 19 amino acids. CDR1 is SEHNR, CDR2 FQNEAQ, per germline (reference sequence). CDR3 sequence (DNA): TGTGCCAGCAGACCGAATCCCGGTCGACTAGCGGGAGGGCCGGATACGCAGTATTTT. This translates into CASRPNPGRLAGGPDTQYF.

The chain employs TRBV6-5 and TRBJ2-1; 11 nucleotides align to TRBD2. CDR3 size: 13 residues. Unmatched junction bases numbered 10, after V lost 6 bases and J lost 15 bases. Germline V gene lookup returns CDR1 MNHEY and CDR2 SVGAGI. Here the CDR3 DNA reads TGTGCCAGCAGCCAAGTAGCGGGAGGGCCTGGGTTCTTC. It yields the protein CASSQVAGGPGFF.

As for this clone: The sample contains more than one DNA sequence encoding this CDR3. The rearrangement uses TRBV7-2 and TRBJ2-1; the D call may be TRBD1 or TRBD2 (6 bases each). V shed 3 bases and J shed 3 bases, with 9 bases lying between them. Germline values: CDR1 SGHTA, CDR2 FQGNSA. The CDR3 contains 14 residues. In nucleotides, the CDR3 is TGTGCCAGCAGCTTGGGGGGCGGCTACAATGAGCAGTTCTTC. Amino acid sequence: CASSLGGGYNEQFF.

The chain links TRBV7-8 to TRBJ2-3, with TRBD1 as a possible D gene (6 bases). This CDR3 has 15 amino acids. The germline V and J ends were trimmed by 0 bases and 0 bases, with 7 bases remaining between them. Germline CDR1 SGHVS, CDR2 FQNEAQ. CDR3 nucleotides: TGTGCCAGCAGCTTAGCGGGACACAGCACAGATACGCAGTATTTT. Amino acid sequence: CASSLAGHSTDTQYF.

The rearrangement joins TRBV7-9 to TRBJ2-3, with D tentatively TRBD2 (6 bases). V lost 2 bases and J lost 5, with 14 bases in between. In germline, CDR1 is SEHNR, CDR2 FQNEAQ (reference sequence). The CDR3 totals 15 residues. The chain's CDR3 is CASSLSWDLEDTQYF. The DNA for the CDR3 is TGTGCCAGCAGCTTATCCTGGGACTTAGAAGATACGCAGTATTTT.

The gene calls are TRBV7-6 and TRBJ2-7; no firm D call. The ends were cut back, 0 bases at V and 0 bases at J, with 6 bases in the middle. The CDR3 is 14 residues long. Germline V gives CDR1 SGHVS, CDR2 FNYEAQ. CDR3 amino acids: CASSLASVSYEQYF. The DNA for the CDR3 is TGTGCCAGCAGCTTAGCGAGCGTCTCCTACGAGCAGTACTTC.

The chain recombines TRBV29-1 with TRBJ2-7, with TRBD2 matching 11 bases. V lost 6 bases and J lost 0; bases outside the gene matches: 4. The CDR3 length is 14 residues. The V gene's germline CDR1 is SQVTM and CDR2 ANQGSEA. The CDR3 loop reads CSVTGTSGSYEQYF. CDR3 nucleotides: TGCAGCGTGACCGGGACTAGCGGCTCCTACGAGCAGTACTTC.

DNA of the CDR3: TGTGCCAGCAGCATAGACCTAGGGGGTGAGACCCAGTACTTC. The encoded protein is CASSIDLGGETQYF. This chain uses TRBV5-6 with TRBJ2-5, with D possibly being TRBD1 (6 bases). V dropped 4 bases and J dropped 5 bases, with 15 bases sitting between them. Per germline, CDR1 SGHDT and CDR2 YYEEEE. CDR3 size: 14 residues.

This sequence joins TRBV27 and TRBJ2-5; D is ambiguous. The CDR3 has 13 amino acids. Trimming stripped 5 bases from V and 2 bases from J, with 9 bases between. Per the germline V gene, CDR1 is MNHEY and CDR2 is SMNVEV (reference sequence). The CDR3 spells CASSRSRQETQYF. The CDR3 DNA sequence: TGTGCCAGCAGTAGAAGCCGTCAAGAGACCCAGTACTTC.

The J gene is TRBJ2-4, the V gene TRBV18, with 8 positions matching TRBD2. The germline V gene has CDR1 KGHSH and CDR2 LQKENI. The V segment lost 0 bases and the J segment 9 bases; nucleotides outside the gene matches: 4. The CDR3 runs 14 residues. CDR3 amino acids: CASSPPSGDGIQYF. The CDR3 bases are TGTGCCAGCTCACCACCTAGCGGGGATGGCATTCAGTACTTC.

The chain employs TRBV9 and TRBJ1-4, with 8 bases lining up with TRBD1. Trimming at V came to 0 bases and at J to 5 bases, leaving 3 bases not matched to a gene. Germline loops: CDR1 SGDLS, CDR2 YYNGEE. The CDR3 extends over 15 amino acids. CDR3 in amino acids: CASSVGRTGNEKLFF. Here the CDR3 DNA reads TGTGCCAGCAGCGTAGGAAGGACAGGGAATGAAAAACTGTTTTTT. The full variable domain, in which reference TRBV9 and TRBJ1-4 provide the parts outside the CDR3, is DSGVTQTPKHLITATGQRVTLRCSPRSGDLSVYWYQQSLDQGLQFLIQYYNGEERAKGNILERFSAQQFPDLHSELNLSSLELGDSALYFCASSVGRTGNEKLFFGSGTQLSVL.

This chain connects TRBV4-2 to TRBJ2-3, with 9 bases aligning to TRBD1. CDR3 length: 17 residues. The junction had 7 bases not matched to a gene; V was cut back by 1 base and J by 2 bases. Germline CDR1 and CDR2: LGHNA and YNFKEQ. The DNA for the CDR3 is TGTGCCAGCAGCCAAGTTGGGGGACAGGGCTCCACAGATACGCAGTATTTT. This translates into CASSQVGGQGSTDTQYF.

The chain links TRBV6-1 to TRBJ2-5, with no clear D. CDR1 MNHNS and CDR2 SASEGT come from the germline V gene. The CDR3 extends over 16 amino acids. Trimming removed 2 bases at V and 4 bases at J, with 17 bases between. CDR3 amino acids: CASSEFPGYGLETQYF. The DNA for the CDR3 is TGTGCCAGCAGTGAATTCCCGGGTTATGGTCTAGAGACCCAGTACTTC.

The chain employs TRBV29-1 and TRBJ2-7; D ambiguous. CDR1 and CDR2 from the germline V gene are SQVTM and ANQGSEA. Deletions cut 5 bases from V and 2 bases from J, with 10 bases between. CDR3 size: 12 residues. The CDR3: CSVWSRTYEQYF. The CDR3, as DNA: TGCAGCGTTTGGAGCAGAACCTACGAGCAGTACTTC.

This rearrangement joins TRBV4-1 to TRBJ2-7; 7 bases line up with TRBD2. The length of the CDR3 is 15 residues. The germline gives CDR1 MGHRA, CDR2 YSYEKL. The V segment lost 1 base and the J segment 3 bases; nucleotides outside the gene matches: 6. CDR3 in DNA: TGCGCCAGCAGCCAAGTAGGCGGGAGAGGCTACGAGCAGTACTTC. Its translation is CASSQVGGRGYEQYF.